This T cell receptor beta chain was profiled in a study of blood T cell repertoires in COVID-19. Study context: Acute and convalescent COVID-19 samples came from the United States, Italy and Spain. The cDNA or gDNA used as material had been derived from T cells, B-cell-depleted T cells, or PBMCs.

Germline values: CDR1 KGHDR, CDR2 SFDVKD. CDR3 length equals 16 residues. The ends were cut back, 3 bases at V and 4 bases at J, with 17 bases in the middle. Per the authors' pipeline: Counts of nucleated cells, estimated from reference gene primer amplification, were obtained. Using immunoSEQ multiplex PCR, the repertoire was profiled, and TCRdb retains in-frame clones only, with some absent. Clonal size and the V and J genes are those of that table, whereas D and trimming came from the DNA. Of about 290,000 clones detected, roughly 90% appear once; the ten largest clones hold 0.94%. The chain uses TRBV24-1 and TRBJ2-5; tentative D call: TRBD2 (5 bases). Sequencing was carried out using peripheral blood. The receptor was derived from a woman aged 40-49 years who had recovered from COVID-19. CDR3 sequence: CATSDPQRPGLETQYF. Here the CDR3 DNA reads TGTGCCACCAGTGATCCCCAGCGGCCGGGGTTAGAGACCCAGTACTTC.